This record concerns one T cell receptor (beta chain) sequence. Its target is unknown. Library construction for TCR beta used iRepertoire HTBI primers and Arm-PCR of CDR3 regions. TCRdb ran MiXCR on the multiplex PCR reads and lists one entry per CDR3 protein. The data show approximately 400,000 distinct CDR3 sequences, about a quarter seen once. The record originates from a study of regulatory T cells in long-lasting Graves disease. Study findings and constraints: Possibly, too few samples lowered accuracy. When disease was persistent, TRBV28, TRBJ1-2 and TRBJ2-5 were the favored segments.

Time point meaning: persistent/refractory GD, antithyroid drugs over 5 years with positive TRAb. PBMC-extracted RNA yielded the TCR library. It was an endocrinology department in Xi'an, China, that provided the patients. Roughly 8.2 milliliters of peripheral blood were drawn into EDTA tubes. The CDR3 runs 15 residues. Germline CDR1 reads LNHDA; CDR2 reads SQIVND (reference sequence). V gave up 7 bases and J gave up 6 bases, with 21 bases separating them. This clonotype was sampled from a female donor with Graves disease. The chain combines TRBV19 with TRBJ1-1, with TRBD1 as a possible D gene (6 bases). The sequences come from peripheral blood mononuclear cells (PBMCs), collected when the disease was refractory, from a patient treated with antithyroid drugs. The CDR3 protein is CASKFNGQQGAEAFF. The CDR3, as DNA: TGTGCCAGTAAATTTAATGGTCAACAGGGCGCTGAAGCTTTCTTT.